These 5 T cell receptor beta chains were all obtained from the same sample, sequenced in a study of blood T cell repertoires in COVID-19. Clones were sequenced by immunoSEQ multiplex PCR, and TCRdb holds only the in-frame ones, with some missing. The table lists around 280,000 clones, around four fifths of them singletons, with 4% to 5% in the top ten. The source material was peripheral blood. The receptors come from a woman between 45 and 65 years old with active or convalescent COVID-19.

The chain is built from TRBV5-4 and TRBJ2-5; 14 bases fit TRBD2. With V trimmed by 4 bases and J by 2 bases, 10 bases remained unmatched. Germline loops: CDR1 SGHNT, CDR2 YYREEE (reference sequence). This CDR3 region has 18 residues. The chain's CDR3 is CASSAGLAGERVQETQYF. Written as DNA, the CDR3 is TGTGCCAGCAGCGCGGGACTAGCGGGAGAGAGGGTACAAGAGACCCAGTACTTC.

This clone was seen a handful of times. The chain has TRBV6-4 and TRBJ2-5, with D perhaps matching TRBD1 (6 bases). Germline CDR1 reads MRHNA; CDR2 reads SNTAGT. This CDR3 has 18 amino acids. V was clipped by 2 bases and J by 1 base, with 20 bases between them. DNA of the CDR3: TGTGCCAGCAGTGACCTAGGGGGAAGAGGGGCTACCCAAGAGACCCAGTACTTC. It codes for CASSDLGGRGATQETQYF.

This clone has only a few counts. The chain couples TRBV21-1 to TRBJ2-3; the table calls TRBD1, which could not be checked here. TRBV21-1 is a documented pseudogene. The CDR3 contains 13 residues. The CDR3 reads CASSKRTGITQYF. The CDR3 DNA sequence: TGTGCCAGCAGCAAACGTACAGGGATTACGCAGTATTTT.

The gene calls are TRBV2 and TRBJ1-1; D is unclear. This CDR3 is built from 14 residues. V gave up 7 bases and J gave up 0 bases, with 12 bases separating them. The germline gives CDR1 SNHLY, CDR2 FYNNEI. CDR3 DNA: TGTGCCAGCAAAGGACTGGTGGTGAACACTGAAGCTTTCTTT. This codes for CASKGLVVNTEAFF.

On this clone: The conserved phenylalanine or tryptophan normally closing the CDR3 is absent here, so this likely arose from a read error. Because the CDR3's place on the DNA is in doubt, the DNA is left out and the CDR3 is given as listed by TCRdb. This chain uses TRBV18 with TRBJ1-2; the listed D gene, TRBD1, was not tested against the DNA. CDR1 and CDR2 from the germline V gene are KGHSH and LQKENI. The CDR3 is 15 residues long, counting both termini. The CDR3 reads CASSPPSTGATPAYI.